This T cell receptor (beta chain) is drawn from a study of cytomegalovirus exposure and HLA in healthy donors. Study information: As an earlier analysis found, around 190 million T cells yielded fewer than 130 million unique TCR beta sequences.

Details on this clone: The target antigen is unknown.

Looked up from germline, CDR1 is GTSNPN and CDR2 is SVGIG (reference sequence). The CDR3 spans 14 residues. V dropped 4 bases and J dropped 4 bases, with 14 bases sitting between them. Overall study findings and caveats: Within an earlier analysis, most TCR beta V segments proved productive either about 90% or about 30% of the time. Most TCR sequences were seen very rarely across donors, but some public TCRs occurred in many. CMV serostatus was the only immune exposure information that was available.

The PCR employed 60 Vbeta primers together with 13 Jbeta primers. Assay: immunoSEQ multiplex PCR; the TCRdb copy retains only in-frame clones and omits some. The sample holds around 98,000 clones, roughly two thirds seen once. This chain connects TRBV30 to TRBJ2-1; a possible D gene is TRBD2 (5 bases). Sequences were obtained from PBMCs. The receptor was derived from a female donor in good health and CMV-seronegative. CDR3: CAWNPGSEYNEQFF. CDR3 DNA: TGTGCCTGGAATCCGGGTAGCGAGTACAATGAGCAGTTCTTC.